This TCR beta chain was identified during a study of shared clonotypes between healthy human individuals. V shed 4 bases and J 10 bases; nucleotides not matched to a gene: 10. The CDR3 runs 15 residues. Germline-derived CDR1 and CDR2 are MNHEY and SMNVEV (reference sequence). The authors loaded 200 ng DNA, about 30,000 T cell genomes, into sorted-subset replicate PCRs. This table comes from immunoSEQ multiplex PCR, and its TCRdb copy is limited to in-frame clones, with some not included. The sample lists around 550,000 clones; roughly 95% were seen once. General study findings and limits: Only blood was sampled; tissue repertoires likely differ. Represented diversity, genetic and exposure-history alike, was limited by few donors.

This clone was counted a single time. Its antigen is as yet unknown. CD45RO-negative CD8 cells positively selected for CCR7 made up the naive population, which excluded terminally differentiated effector memory CD45RA+ cells. Sample: naive CD8+ T cells sorted from blood. The clonotype originates from a woman aged 25 to 39 in good health. The chain links TRBV27 to TRBJ2-1; 10 nucleotides line up with TRBD2. This chain's CDR3 is CASSWGGASGREQFF. The CDR3 coding sequence is TGTGCCAGCAGTTGGGGTGGGGCTAGCGGGAGAGAGCAGTTCTTC.